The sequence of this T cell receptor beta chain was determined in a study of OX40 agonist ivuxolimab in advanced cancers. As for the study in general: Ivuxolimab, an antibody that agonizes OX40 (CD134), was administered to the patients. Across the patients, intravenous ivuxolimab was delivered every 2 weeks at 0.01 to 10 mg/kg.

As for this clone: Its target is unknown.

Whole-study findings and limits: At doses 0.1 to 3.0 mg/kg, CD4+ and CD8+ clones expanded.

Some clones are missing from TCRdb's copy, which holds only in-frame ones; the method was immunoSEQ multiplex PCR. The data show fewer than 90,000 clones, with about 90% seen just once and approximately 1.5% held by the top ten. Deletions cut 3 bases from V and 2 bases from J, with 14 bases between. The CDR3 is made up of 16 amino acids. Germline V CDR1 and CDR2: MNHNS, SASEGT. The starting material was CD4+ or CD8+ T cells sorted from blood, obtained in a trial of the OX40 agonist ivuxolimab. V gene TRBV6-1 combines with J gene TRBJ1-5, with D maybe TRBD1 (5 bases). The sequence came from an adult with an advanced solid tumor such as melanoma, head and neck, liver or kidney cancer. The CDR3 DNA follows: TGTGCCAGCAGTGAGGGAAGGGGCGCAGGCAATCAGCCCCAGCATTTT. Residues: CASSEGRGAGNQPQHF.